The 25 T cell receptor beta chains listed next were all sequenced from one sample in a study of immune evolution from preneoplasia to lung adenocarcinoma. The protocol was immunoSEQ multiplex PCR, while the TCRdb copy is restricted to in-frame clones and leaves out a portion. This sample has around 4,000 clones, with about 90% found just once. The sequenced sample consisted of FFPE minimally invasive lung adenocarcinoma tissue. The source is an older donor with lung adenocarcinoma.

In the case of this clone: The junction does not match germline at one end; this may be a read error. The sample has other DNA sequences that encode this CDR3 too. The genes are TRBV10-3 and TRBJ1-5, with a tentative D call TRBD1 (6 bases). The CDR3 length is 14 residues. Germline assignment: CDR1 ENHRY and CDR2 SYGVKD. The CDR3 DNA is TGCGCCACCCGAGGTGAAGGGACAAATCAGCCCCAGCATTTT. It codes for CATRGEGTNQPQHF.

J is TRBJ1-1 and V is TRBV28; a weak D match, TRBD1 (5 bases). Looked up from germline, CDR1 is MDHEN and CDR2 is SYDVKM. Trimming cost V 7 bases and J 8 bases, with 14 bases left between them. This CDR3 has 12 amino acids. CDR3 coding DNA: TGTGCCAGCACCGTGGGGACCCTGGAAGCTTTCTTT. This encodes CASTVGTLEAFF.

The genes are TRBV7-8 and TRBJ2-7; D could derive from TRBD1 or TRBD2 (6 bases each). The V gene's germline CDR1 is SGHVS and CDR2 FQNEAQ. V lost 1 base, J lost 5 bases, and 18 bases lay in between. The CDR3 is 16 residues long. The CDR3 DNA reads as TGTGCCAGCAGCTTAGTCAATGCGGGACAACAAGACGAGCAGTACTTC. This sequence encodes CASSLVNAGQQDEQYF.

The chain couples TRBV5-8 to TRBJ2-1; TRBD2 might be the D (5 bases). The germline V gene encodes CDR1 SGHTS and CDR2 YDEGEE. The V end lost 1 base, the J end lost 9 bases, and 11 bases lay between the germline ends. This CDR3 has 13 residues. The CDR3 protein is CASSLTGLGEQFF. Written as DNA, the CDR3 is TGTGCCAGCAGCTTGACGGGGTTGGGTGAGCAGTTCTTC.

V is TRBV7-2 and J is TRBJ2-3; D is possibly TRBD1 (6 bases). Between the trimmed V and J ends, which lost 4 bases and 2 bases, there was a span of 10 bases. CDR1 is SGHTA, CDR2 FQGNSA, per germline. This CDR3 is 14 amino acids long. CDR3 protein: CASSWQGSTDTQYF. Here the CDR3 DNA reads TGTGCCAGCAGCTGGCAGGGGTCCACAGATACGCAGTATTTT.

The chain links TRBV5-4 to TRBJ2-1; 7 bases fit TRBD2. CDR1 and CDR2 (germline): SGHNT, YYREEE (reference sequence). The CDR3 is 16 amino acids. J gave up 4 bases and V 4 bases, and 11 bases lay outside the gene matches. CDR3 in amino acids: CASSRDAGERYNEQFF. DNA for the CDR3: TGTGCCAGCAGCCGGGACGCGGGAGAAAGGTACAATGAGCAGTTCTTC.

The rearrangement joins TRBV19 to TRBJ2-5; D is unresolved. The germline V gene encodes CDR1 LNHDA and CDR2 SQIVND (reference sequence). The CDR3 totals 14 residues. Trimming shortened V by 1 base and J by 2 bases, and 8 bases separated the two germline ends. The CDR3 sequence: CASSIVAEQETQYF. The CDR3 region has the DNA TGTGCCAGTAGTATAGTGGCAGAGCAAGAGACCCAGTACTTC. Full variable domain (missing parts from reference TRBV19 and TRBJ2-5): DGGITQSPKYLFRKEGQNVTLSCEQNLNHDAMYWYRQDPGQGLRLIYYSQIVNDFQKGDIAEGYSVSREKKESFPLTVTSAQKNPTAFYLCASSIVAEQETQYFGPGTRLLVL.

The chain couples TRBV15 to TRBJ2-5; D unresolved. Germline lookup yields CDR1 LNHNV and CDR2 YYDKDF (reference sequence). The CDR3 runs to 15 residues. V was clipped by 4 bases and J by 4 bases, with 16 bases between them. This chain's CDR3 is CATSKPSLSPETQYF. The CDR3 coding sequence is TGTGCCACCAGCAAACCGTCTTTGTCACCAGAGACCCAGTACTTC.

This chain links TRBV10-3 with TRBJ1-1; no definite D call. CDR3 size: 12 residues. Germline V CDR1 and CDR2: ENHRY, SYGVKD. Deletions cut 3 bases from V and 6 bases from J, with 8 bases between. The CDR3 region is CAISEGQAEAFF. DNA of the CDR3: TGTGCCATCAGTGAAGGGCAAGCTGAAGCTTTCTTT.

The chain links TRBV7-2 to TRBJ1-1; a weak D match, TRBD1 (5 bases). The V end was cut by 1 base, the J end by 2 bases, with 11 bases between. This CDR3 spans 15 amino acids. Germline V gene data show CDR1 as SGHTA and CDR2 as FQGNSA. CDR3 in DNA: TGTGCCAGCAGCTTAGGGGCAAGGGGCAACACTGAAGCTTTCTTT. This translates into CASSLGARGNTEAFF.

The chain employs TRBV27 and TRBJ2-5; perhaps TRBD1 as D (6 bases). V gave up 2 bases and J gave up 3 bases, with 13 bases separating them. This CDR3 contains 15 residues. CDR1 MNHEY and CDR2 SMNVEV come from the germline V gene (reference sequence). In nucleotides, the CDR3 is TGTGCCAGCAGTTTAGTGGGACACCCCGAAGAGACCCAGTACTTC. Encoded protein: CASSLVGHPEETQYF.

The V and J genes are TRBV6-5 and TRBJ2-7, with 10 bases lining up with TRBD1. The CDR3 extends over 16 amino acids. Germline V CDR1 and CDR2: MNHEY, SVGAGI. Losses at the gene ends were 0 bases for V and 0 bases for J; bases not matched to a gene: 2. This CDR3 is CASSYSGTGDSYEQYF. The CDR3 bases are TGTGCCAGCAGTTACTCTGGGACAGGGGACTCCTACGAGCAGTACTTC.

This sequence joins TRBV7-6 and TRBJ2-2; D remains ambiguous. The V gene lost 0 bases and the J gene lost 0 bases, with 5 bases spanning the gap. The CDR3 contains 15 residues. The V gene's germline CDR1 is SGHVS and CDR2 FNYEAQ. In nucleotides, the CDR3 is TGTGCCAGCAGCTTAGCGGGAACGAACACCGGGGAGCTGTTTTTT. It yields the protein CASSLAGTNTGELFF.

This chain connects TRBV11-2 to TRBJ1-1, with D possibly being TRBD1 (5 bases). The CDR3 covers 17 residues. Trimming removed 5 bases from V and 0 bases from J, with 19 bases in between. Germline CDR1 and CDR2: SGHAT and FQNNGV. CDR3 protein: CASSPPPTRVMNTEAFF. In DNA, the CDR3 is TGTGCCAGCAGCCCTCCCCCCACCAGGGTCATGAACACTGAAGCTTTCTTT.

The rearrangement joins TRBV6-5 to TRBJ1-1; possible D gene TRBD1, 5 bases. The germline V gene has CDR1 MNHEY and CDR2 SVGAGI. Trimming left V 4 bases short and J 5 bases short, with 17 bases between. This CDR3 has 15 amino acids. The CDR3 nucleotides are TGTGCCAGCAGTTCGAAGGGGCAACTTGGGACTGAAGCTTTCTTT. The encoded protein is CASSSKGQLGTEAFF.

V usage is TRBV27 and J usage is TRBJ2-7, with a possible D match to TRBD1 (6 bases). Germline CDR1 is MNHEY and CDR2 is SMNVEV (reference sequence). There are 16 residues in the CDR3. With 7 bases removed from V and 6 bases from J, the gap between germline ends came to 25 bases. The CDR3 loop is CASTRGTPGTVGEQYF. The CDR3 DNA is TGTGCCAGCACGAGAGGGACACCTGGGACCGTTGGCGAGCAGTACTTC.

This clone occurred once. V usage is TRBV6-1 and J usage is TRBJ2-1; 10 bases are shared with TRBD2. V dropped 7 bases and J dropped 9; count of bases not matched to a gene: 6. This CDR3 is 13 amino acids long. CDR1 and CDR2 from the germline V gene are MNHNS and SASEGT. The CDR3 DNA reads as TGTGCCAGCATAGACAGCGGGAGGGGTGAGCAGTTCTTC. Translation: CASIDSGRGEQFF.

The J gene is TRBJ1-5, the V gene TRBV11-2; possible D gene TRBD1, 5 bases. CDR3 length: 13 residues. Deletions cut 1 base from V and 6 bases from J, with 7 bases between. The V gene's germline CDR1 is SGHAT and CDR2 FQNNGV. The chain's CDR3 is CASSLGGGQPQHF. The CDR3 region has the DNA TGTGCCAGCAGCTTAGGGGGGGGTCAGCCCCAGCATTTT.

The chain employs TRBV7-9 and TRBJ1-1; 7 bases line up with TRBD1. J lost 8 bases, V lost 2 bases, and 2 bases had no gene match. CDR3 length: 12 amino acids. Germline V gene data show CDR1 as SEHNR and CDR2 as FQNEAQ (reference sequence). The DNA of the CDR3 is TGTGCCAGCAGCTTAACGGACAGGGAAGCTTTCTTT. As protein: CASSLTDREAFF.

The CDR3 sequence: CASSLVGTQYF. As DNA, the CDR3 is TGTGCCAGCAGCTTAGTCGGGACCCAGTACTTC. J is TRBJ2-5 and V is TRBV7-2; D call uncertain. With 1 base removed from V and 7 bases from J, the gap between germline ends came to 4 bases. The CDR3 length is 11 residues. Germline CDR1 is SGHTA and CDR2 is FQGNSA.

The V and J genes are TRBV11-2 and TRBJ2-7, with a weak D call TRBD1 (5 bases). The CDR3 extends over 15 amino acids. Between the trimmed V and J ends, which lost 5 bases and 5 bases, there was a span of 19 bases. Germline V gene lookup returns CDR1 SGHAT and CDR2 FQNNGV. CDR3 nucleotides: TGTGCCAGCAGCGTACATGGCCAGGGTCTAAACGAGCAGTACTTC. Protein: CASSVHGQGLNEQYF.

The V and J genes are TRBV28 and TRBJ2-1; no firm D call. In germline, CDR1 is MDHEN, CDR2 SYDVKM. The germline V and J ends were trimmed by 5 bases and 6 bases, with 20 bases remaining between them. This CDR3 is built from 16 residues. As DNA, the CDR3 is TGTGCCAGCAGTCTCCTGGACCCTCCGTCTCTCAATGAGCAGTTCTTC. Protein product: CASSLLDPPSLNEQFF.

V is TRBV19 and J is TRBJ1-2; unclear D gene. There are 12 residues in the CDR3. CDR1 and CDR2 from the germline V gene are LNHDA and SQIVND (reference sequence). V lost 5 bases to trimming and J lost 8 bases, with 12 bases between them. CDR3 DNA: TGTGCCAGTAGTCCCCGGACTTGGGGCTACACCTTC. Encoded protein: CASSPRTWGYTF.

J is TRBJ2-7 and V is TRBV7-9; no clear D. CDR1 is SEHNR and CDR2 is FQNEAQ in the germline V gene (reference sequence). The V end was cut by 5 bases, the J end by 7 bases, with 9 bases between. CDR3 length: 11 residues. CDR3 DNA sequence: TGTGCCAGCAGCCCGAGGTGGGAGCAGTACTTC. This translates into CASSPRWEQYF.

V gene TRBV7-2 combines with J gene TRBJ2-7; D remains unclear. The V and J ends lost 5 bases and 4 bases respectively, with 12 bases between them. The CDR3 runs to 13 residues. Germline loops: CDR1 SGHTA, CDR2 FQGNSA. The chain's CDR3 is CASSPNPGYEQYF. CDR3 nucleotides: TGTGCCAGCAGCCCGAACCCAGGTTACGAGCAGTACTTC.